This TCR beta chain is drawn from a study of cytomegalovirus exposure and HLA in healthy donors. The CDR3 length is 14 residues. CDR1 is SQVTM, CDR2 ANQGSEA, per germline. V trimming: 7 bases; J trimming: 4 bases; junction bases outside the gene matches: 10. The PCR ran on 60 Vbeta and 13 Jbeta primers. Method: immunoSEQ multiplex PCR; TCRdb's copy keeps in-frame clones and lacks some. The data show roughly 160,000 clones, with roughly 85% seen just once and 2.5% held by the top ten. The sample taken for sequencing was PBMCs. The TCR originated in a young man in good health and CMV-seropositive. This chain connects TRBV29-1 to TRBJ2-1; 7 nucleotides line up with TRBD1. CDR3 residues: CSAHSGQMYNEQFF. DNA for the CDR3: TGCAGCGCTCATTCGGGACAGATGTACAATGAGCAGTTCTTC.